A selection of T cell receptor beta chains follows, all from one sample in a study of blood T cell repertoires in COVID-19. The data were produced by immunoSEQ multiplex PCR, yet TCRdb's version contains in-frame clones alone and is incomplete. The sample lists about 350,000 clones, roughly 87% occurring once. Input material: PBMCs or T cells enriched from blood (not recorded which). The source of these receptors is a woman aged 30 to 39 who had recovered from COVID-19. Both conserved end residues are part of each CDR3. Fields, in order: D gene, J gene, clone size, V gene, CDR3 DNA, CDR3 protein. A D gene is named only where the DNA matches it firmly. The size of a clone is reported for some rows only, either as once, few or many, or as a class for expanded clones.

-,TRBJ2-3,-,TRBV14,TGTGCCAGCAGCCAAGGAGAGGGCACAGATACGCAGTATTTT,CASSQGEGTDTQYF
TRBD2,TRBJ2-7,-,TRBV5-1,TGCGCCAGCAGCTTGGGTTCTAGCGGGGTCTACGAGCAGTACTTC,CASSLGSSGVYEQYF
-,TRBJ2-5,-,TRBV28,TGTGCCAGCAGGGGTGGGGACTCCCAAGAGACCCAGTACTTC,CASRGGDSQETQYF
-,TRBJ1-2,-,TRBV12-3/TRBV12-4,TGTGCCAGCAGCCTGCAGGGGGGCTACACCTTC,CASSLQGGYTF
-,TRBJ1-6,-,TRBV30,TGTGCCTGGGGGAGCGATAATTCACCCCTCCACTTT,CAWGSDNSPLHF
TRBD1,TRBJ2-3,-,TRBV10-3,TGTGCCATCAGTGAGAGAGCGGTCCTCCAGGGGGCTGCAGATACGCAGTATTTT,CAISERAVLQGAADTQYF
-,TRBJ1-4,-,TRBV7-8,TGTGCCAGCAGCTTAGTCTCAGGGCCTAATGAAAAACTGTTTTTT,CASSLVSGPNEKLFF
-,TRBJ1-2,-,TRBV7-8,TGTGCCAGCAGCCGGATTCTGAGTGGCTACACCTTC,CASSRILSGYTF
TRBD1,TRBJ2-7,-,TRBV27,TGTGCCAGCAGCCCCCTCGGGACAGATAACGAGCAGTACTTC,CASSPLGTDNEQYF
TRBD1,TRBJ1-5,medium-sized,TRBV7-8,TGTGCCAGCAGCTTTGGTACAGGGGTTAGCAATCAGCCCCAGCATTTT,CASSFGTGVSNQPQHF
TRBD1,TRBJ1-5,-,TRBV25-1,TGTGCCAGCAGTGGGGGGAGACAGGGGGGCTGCCATCAGCCCCAGCATTTT,CASSGGRQGGCHQPQHF
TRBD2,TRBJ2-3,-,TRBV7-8,TGTGCCAGCAGCCCGCCGGGACTAGGAACAGATACGCAGTATTTT,CASSPPGLGTDTQYF
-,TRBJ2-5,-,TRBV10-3,TGTGCCGCAGGCCGGGGGCAAGAGACCCAGTACTTC,CAAGRGQETQYF
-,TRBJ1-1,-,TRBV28,TGTGCCAGCAGTTTCCCCCTGCAGGTTAGTGTGTGGAACACTGAAGCTTTCTTT,CASSFPLQVSVWNTEAFF
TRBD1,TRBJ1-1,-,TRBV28,TGTGCCAGCAGTTTCGGGGACAGACCTTACACTGAAGCTTTCTTT,CASSFGDRPYTEAFF
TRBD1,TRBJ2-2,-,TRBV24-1,TGTGCCACCAGTGATTTGGACAGGGATCGAAGCGGGGAGCTGTTTTTT,CATSDLDRDRSGELFF
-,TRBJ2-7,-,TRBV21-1,TGTGCCAGCAGCAAAGGAGGGCAAACATCGAACGAGCAGTACTTC,CASSKGGQTSNEQYF
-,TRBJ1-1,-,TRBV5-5,TGTGCCAGCAGCTTGGCGGCAGGTTTTGGTGAAGCTTTCTTT,CASSLAAGFGEAFF
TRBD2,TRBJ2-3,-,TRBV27,TGTGCCAGCAGTCAATGGACTAGCGGGGGTTACACAGATACGCAGTATTTT,CASSQWTSGGYTDTQYF
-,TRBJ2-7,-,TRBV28,TGTGCCACCGGCTCTGGTACAGGGATCCCTCTACACTGG,CATGSGTGIPLHW
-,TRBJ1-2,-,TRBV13,TGTGCCAGCAGCCCCAGTGACAGGCGAAACTATGGCTACACCTTC,CASSPSDRRNYGYTF
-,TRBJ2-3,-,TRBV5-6,TGTGCCAGCAGCTTGGTGGTTGGCGGGGCTGCTAATACGCAGTATTTT,CASSLVVGGAANTQYF
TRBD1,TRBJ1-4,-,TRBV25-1,TGTGCCAGCAGTGCGATGACAGGGGAGAGCGAAAAACTGTTTTTT,CASSAMTGESEKLFF
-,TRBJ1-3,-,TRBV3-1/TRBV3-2,TGTGCCAGCAGCCAAGGTAGGGGCACTGGAAACACCATATATTTT,CASSQGRGTGNTIYF
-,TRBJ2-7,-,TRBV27,TGTGCCAGCAGTTTAACTCGGGCCAGGGGTTACGAGCAGTACTTC,CASSLTRARGYEQYF
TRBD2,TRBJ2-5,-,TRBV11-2,TGTGCCAGCAGCCCTATTAGCGGGGGGCGCCAAGAGACCCAGTACTTC,CASSPISGGRQETQYF
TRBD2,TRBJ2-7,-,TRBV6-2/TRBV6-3,TGTGCCAGCAGTTACCTTAGCGGGGCCTACGAGCAGTACTTC,CASSYLSGAYEQYF
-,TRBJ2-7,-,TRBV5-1,TGCGCCAGCAGCTTGAAAGGGGACGAGCAGTACTTC,CASSLKGDEQYF
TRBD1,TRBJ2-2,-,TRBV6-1,TGTGCCAGCAGTGAAGGGCCGGGACAGGGGACCGGGGAGCTGTTTTTT,CASSEGPGQGTGELFF
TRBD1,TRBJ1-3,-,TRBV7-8,TGTGCCAGCAGCTTCAGGACAGGAGGATATGGAAACACCATATATTTT,CASSFRTGGYGNTIYF
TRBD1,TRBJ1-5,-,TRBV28,TGTACCAGCAGCAGCGAGCGGACACAGGGGTCATATCAGCCCCAGCATTTT,CTSSSERTQGSYQPQHF
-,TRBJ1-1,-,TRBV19,TGTGCCAGTAGTATCAGCGGGAACACTGAAGCTTTCTTT,CASSISGNTEAFF
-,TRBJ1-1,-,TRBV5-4,TGTGCCAGCAGCTCATCAAAACAGGGAAACACTGAAGCTTTCTTT,CASSSSKQGNTEAFF
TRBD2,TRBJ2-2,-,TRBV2,TGTGCCAGCAGAGCCGGGACTAGATATAACGGGGAGCTGTTTTTT,CASRAGTRYNGELFF
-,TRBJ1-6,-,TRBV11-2,TGTGCCAGCAGCGACGGGGAACTGGGCAATTCACCCCTCCACTTT,CASSDGELGNSPLHF
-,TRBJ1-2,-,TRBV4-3,TGCGCCAGCAGCCAAGATAACGGCGGCTACTATGGCTACACCTTC,CASSQDNGGYYGYTF
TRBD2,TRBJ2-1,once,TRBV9,TGTGCCAGCAGCGTAGCTAGCGGGGGGGGGAATGAGCAGTTCTTC,CASSVASGGGNEQFF
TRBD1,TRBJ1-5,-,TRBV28,TGTGCCAGCAGTGGGCTACAGGGGTTAGTCAATCAGCCCCAGCATTTT,CASSGLQGLVNQPQHF
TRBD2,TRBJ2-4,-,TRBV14,TGTGCCAGCAGCCCCCAGGGAGGGGCCAAAAACATTCAGTACTTC,CASSPQGGAKNIQYF
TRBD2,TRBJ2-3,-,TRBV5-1,TGCGCCAGCAGCTCGCTAGCGGGGGGGTCAGATACGCAGTATTTT,CASSSLAGGSDTQYF
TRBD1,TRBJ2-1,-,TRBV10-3,TGTGCCATCAGTGAGTACCGGACAGGGAGGTATGAGCAGTTCTTC,CAISEYRTGRYEQFF
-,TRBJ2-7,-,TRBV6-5,TGTGCCAGCAGTTATTCGGGGAGCTCCTACGAGCAGTACTTC,CASSYSGSSYEQYF
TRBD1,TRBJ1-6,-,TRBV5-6,TGTGCCAGCAGTCGACAGGGTTATAATTCACCCCTCCACTTT,CASSRQGYNSPLHF
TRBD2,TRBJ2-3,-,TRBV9,TGTGCCAGCAGCGATCCTAGCGGGGGGGCGGCTGAAGATACGCAGTATTTT,CASSDPSGGAAEDTQYF
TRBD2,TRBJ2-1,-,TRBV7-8,TGTGCCAGCAGCTTAGGTCCAGCGGGGGGGCCTATCGAGCACAATGAGCAGTTCTTC,CASSLGPAGGPIEHNEQFF
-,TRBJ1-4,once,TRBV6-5,TGTGCCAGCCTTGGCGGTAATGAAAAACTGTTTTTT,CASLGGNEKLFF
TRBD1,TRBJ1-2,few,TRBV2,TGTGCCAGCAGTGAATATAGGGGGCGAAGTTATGGCTACACCTTC,CASSEYRGRSYGYTF
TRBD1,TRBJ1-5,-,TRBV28,TGTGCCAGCACCGGACCAGGGGGCTTGGGCAATCAGCCCCAGCATTTT,CASTGPGGLGNQPQHF
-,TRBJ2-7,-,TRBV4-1,TGCGCCAGCAGCCAACCCCGGAGATCCTACGAGCAGTACTTC,CASSQPRRSYEQYF
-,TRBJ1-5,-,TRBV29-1,TGCAGCGTTGAAGTGGGAGGGGAGGATCAGCCCCAGCATTTT,CSVEVGGEDQPQHF
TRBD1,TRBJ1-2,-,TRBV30,TGTGCCTGGAGAGAGCCGGGACAGGGGAAGGGCTACACCTTC,CAWREPGQGKGYTF
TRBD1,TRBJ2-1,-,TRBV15,TGTGCCACCACAGACGGGGACAGCTCCTACAATGAGCAGTTCTTC,CATTDGDSSYNEQFF
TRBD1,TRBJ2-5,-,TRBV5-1,TGCGCCAGCAGCCCACAGGGGGCAGGGGAGACCCAGTACTTC,CASSPQGAGETQYF
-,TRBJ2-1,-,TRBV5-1,TGCGCCAGCAGCGCTATTTATGATGAGCAGTTCTTC,CASSAIYDEQFF